This TCR beta chain was sequenced during a study of T-cell reconstitution after alpha-beta-depleted transplantation in children. In its sample, this clonotype was seen a few times. Preparation of the TCRbeta library was carried out with unique molecular identifiers. TCRdb re-analysed the PCR reads in MiXCR, keeping a single row per CDR3 protein. Among about 410,000 distinct CDR3 sequences listed, roughly 21% were seen once. The V and J ends lost 2 bases and 0 bases respectively, with 10 bases between them. Germline CDR1 is MDHEN and CDR2 is SYDVKM. This CDR3 is built from 15 residues. The clonotype comes from a human donor who donated a stem cell graft to a child with acute myeloid leukemia. Source: PBMCs from the stem cell graft donor, taken from the stem cell graft. The chain carries TRBV28 and TRBJ2-5; D is uncertain. CDR3 bases: TGTGCCAGCAGTTTACCTGGCAGTAACCAAGAGACCCAGTACTTC. The encoded protein is CASSLPGSNQETQYF.